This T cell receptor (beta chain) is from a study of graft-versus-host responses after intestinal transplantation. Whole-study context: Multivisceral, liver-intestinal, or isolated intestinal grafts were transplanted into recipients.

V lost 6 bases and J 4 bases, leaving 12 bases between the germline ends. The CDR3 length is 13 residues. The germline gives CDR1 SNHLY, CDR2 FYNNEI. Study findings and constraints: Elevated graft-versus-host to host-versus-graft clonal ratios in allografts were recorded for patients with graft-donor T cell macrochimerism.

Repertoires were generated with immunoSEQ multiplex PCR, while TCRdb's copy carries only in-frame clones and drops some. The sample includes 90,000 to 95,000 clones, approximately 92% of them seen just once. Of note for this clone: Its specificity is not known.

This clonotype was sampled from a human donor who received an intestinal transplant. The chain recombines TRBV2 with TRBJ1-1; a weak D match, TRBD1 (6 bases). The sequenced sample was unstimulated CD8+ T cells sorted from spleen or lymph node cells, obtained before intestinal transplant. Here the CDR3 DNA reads TGTGCCAGCAGCGGGGACATAACCACTGAAGCTTTCTTT. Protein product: CASSGDITTEAFF.